These 5 T cell receptor beta chains came from one sample sequenced in a study of cytomegalovirus exposure and HLA in healthy donors. PCR used 60 Vbeta primers and 13 Jbeta primers. The protocol was immunoSEQ multiplex PCR, while the TCRdb copy is restricted to in-frame clones and leaves out a portion. This sample has roughly 180,000 clones, with roughly 80% found just once. Sample: PBMCs. These receptors all stem from a male donor in good health and CMV-seronegative.

This chain uses TRBV7-3 with TRBJ1-2; TRBD1 might be the D (6 bases). Trimming removed 3 bases at V and 8 bases at J, with 13 bases between. Germline V lookup: CDR1 SGHTA, CDR2 FQGTGA. This CDR3 contains 13 residues. CDR3 coding DNA: TGTGCCAGCAGCTTGGGGGGGCCCTTGGGCTACACCTTC. This translates into CASSLGGPLGYTF.

J is TRBJ2-5 and V is TRBV19; D perhaps matches TRBD1 (6 bases). This CDR3 spans 13 amino acids. Germline lookup yields CDR1 LNHDA and CDR2 SQIVND (reference sequence). Between the trimmed V and J ends, which lost 5 bases and 1 base, there was a span of 8 bases. CDR3 in amino acids: CASSADSQETQYF. DNA of the CDR3: TGTGCCAGTAGTGCGGACAGCCAAGAGACCCAGTACTTC.

This chain connects TRBV23-1 to TRBJ2-2; D remains unclear. TRBV23-1 is marked as an open reading frame, function uncertain. The CDR3 sequence is 18 residues long. V lost 4 bases, J lost 7 bases, and 25 bases lay in between. As DNA, the CDR3 is TGCGCCAGCAGTCTCTTATTTATTAGACAATCGCTGGGCGGGGAGCTGTTTTTT. This translates into CASSLLFIRQSLGGELFF.

The gene calls are TRBV25-1 and TRBJ2-3; 7 bases fit TRBD2. The CDR3 loop spans 16 amino acids. Germline CDR1 is MGHDK and CDR2 is SYGVNS. Trimming cost V 1 base and J 3 bases; bases outside gene matches: 7. Here the CDR3 reads CASSELERGGTDTQYF. The DNA of the CDR3 is TGTGCCAGCAGTGAATTAGAGCGGGGTGGGACAGATACGCAGTATTTT.

The chain couples TRBV5-4 to TRBJ2-1; 13 nucleotides match TRBD2. The CDR3 has 19 residues. CDR1 and CDR2 from the germline V gene are SGHNT and YYREEE (reference sequence). V lost 4 bases, J lost 5 bases, and 15 bases stayed unmatched. CDR3 region: CASSPRTRPGLAGHNEQFF. The DNA of the CDR3 is TGTGCCAGCAGCCCTCGTACTAGACCGGGACTAGCGGGGCACAATGAGCAGTTCTTC. The complete variable domain, with remaining parts taken from reference TRBV5-4 and TRBJ2-1, reads ETGVTQSPTHLIKTRGQQVTLRCSSQSGHNTVSWYQQALGQGPQFIFQYYREEENGRGNFPPRFSGLQFPNYSSELNVNALELDDSALYLCASSPRTRPGLAGHNEQFFGPGTRLTVL.